Each of the 8 T cell receptor beta chains below was sequenced from the same sample in a study of blood T cell repertoires in COVID-19. Data came from immunoSEQ multiplex PCR; TCRdb stores just in-frame clones and leaves some out. The repertoire holds over 250,000 clones, approximately 85% seen once, with roughly 9.6% in the top ten. The sample taken for sequencing was peripheral blood. These receptors originate from a woman in her 70s with acute or convalescent COVID-19.

This chain connects TRBV5-4 to TRBJ2-5; a weak D match, TRBD1 (7 bases). This CDR3 comprises 15 residues. The germline V gene has CDR1 SGHNT and CDR2 YYREEE (reference sequence). V shed 0 bases and J shed 6 bases, with 15 bases lying between them. DNA of the CDR3: TGTGCCAGCAGCTTGGGCCAGGGGGGTGTGAAGACCCAGTACTTC. As protein: CASSLGQGGVKTQYF.

The genes are TRBV18 and TRBJ1-5; a weak D match, TRBD1 (5 bases). Germline V gene sequence: CDR1 KGHSH, CDR2 LQKENI. The CDR3 covers 15 residues. The ends were cut back, 2 bases at V and 5 bases at J, with 13 bases in the middle. CDR3: CASSPGQGRDQPQHF. The CDR3 DNA is TGTGCCAGCTCACCAGGGCAGGGTCGGGATCAGCCCCAGCATTTT.

J is TRBJ1-6 and V is TRBV27; D gene uncertain. The CDR3 has 13 amino acids. V shed 3 bases and J shed 9 bases, with 9 bases lying between them. CDR1 MNHEY and CDR2 SMNVEV come from the germline V gene (reference sequence). CDR3: CASSFAGGSPLHF. CDR3 in DNA: TGTGCCAGCAGTTTTGCAGGTGGTTCACCCCTCCACTTT.

The rearrangement links TRBV3-1 (or the pseudogene TRBV3-2) to TRBJ2-2; tentatively, D is TRBD1 (6 bases). The germline gives CDR1 LGHDT, CDR2 YNNKEL (reference sequence). The germline V and J ends were trimmed by 0 bases and 2 bases, with 7 bases remaining between them. The CDR3 runs 15 residues. This CDR3 is CASSQEGANTGELFF. Written as DNA, the CDR3 is TGTGCCAGCAGCCAAGAGGGGGCAAACACCGGGGAGCTGTTTTTT.

The V call is TRBV5-1, the J call TRBJ1-2; weak D call: TRBD1 (6 bases). The CDR3 runs to 15 residues. The V end was cut by 4 bases, the J end by 2 bases, with 15 bases between. Germline V gives CDR1 SGHRS, CDR2 YFSETQ. The DNA for the CDR3 is TGCGCCAGCAGCCCTTGGGTCGGACAGAACTATGGCTACACCTTC. Its protein product is CASSPWVGQNYGYTF. Complete variable domain (other parts from reference TRBV5-1 and TRBJ1-2): KAGVTQTPRYLIKTRGQQVTLSCSPISGHRSVSWYQQTPGQGLQFLFEYFSETQRNKGNFPGRFSGRQFSNSRSEMNVSTLELGDSALYLCASSPWVGQNYGYTFGSGTRLTVV.

This clone was recorded only once. The chain combines TRBV7-9 with TRBJ1-5; 9 bases match TRBD1. The CDR3 runs 16 residues. The V and J ends lost 1 base and 3 bases, in that order; junction bases with no gene match: 4. CDR1 is SEHNR, CDR2 FQNEAQ, per germline (reference sequence). The CDR3 loop is CASSLGTGAINQPQHF. For the CDR3, the DNA is TGTGCCAGCAGCTTAGGGACAGGGGCGATCAATCAGCCCCAGCATTTT.

This clone showed up just a few times. The V call is TRBV7-3, the J call TRBJ1-6; tentatively, D is TRBD1 (5 bases). From germline, CDR1 is SGHTA and CDR2 FQGTGA. The CDR3 has 15 residues. The V gene lost 5 bases and the J gene lost 7 bases, with 15 bases spanning the gap. The DNA for the CDR3 is TGTGCCAGCAGCATTACAGGTTCTTGGAATTCACCCCTCCACTTT. Amino acid sequence: CASSITGSWNSPLHF.

The chain couples TRBV2 to TRBJ1-6, with a tentative D call TRBD1 (6 bases). V lost 5 bases to trimming and J lost 9 bases, with 23 bases between them. The CDR3 is made up of 17 amino acids. The germline V gene encodes CDR1 SNHLY and CDR2 FYNNEI. The CDR3 region has the DNA TGTGCCAGCAGTACCCGGGAGGGGGATGGTCCCAGTTCACCCCTCCACTTT. Translated: CASSTREGDGPSSPLHF. The entire variable domain, with the rest obtained from reference TRBV2 and TRBJ1-6, is as follows: EPEVTQTPSHQVTQMGQEVILRCVPISNHLYFYWYRQILGQKVEFLVSFYNNEISEKSEIFDDQFSVERPDGSNFTLKIRSTKLEDSAMYFCASSTREGDGPSSPLHFGNGTRLTVT.